The text below deals with one TCR delta chain. Only one base separates this from a far larger clonotype, so it likely reflects a read error. Other DNA variants within this sample encode the same CDR3. Each sorted gammadelta sample had TRG and TRD chains sequenced. TCRdb called clones from the multiplex PCR reads again using CATT. The sample has around 86,000 delta-chain clones, 1.4% seen once; the top ten hold around 8.5%. The sample comes from a study of γδ T cells in repeated Plasmodium falciparum infection. The specimen sequenced was gamma-delta T cells from blood. The receptor was isolated from a pool of human donors (malaria-infected and uninfected, not separated).

The DNA of the CDR3 is TGTGCTCTTGGGGAACGCCTTGAGAACTTACTAAGCCCTTATTACACCGATAAACTCATCTTT. This translates into CALGERLENLLSPYYTDKLIF. This chain joins TRDV1 and TRDJ1, with no clear D. The CDR3 contains 21 residues. Trimming cost V 1 base and J 0 bases, with 27 bases left between them. Germline CDR1 is TSWWSYY and CDR2 is QGS.